This note documents a single T cell receptor (beta chain) sequence. At residue 12, the translated DNA and the protein in TCRdb do not agree; the protein given here is derived from the DNA. The gene names here belong to mouse. Sequencing ends 3 residues short of the CDR3 end; the germline J gene provides the rest. The CDR3 has 15 amino acids. The germline CDR1 and CDR2 sequences are FNHDT and SITEND (reference sequence). Germline trimming cut 7 bases from V and 0 bases from J; bases unmatched to any gene: 4. This sample stems from a study of CD8+ T cells in alopecia areata. Following RNA extraction, reverse transcription yielded cDNA that acted as the sequencing template. Only in-frame clones appear in the TCRdb table, and some are missing; sequencing was by immunoSEQ multiplex PCR. The profile covers about 110,000 clones, none occurring a single time.

Source material: lesional skin. This receptor was obtained from a C3H/HeJ mouse with alopecia areata. Mouse strain MHC haplotype: H2-k. The chain links TRBV19 to TRBJ1-3, with 10 bases matching TRBD1. CDR3 residues: CASWTGGNSGNTLYF. The CDR3 DNA, read in part, is TGTGCCAGCTGGACAGGGGGTAATTCTGGAAATACG.